This TCR beta chain originates from a study of T cell repertoires in cytomegalovirus infection. Overall study context: Through public TCR beta signatures, both CMV infection and matching HLA type were indicated. Regarding the study as a whole: The ex vivo response was dominated by HLA-C-restricted CMV-specific TCR beta clonotypes.

TCRdb independently ran MiXCR on the reads; one entry per CDR3 protein. This sample has 200,000 to 300,000 distinct CDR3 sequences, with 9.1% found just once. Trimming removed 6 bases from V and 1 base from J, with 12 bases in between. CDR3 length: 14 amino acids. Germline V gene sequence: CDR1 MDHEN, CDR2 SYDVKM. This clonotype ranks as medium-sized. The antigen is unknown. The clonotype originates from a human donor in good health (CMV status not recorded). Some clones in this sample may be carry-over from other donors' samples. The source material was PBMCs. This chain links TRBV28 with TRBJ1-1; perhaps TRBD1 as D (6 bases). The CDR3 is CASRLQGWNTEAFF. CDR3 sequence (DNA): TGTGCCAGCAGACTTCAGGGGTGGAACACTGAAGCTTTCTTT.